These 4 T cell receptor beta chains came from one sample sequenced in a study of early T cells in non-severe SARS-CoV-2 infection. TCRdb ran MiXCR on the 5' RACE reads and lists one entry per CDR3 protein. Among roughly 77,000 distinct CDR3 sequences listed, around 12% were seen once. Material: whole blood. Receptors originate from an adult who was a healthcare worker with PCR-confirmed SARS-CoV-2 infection or an uninfected control (not recorded which).

This sequence joins TRBV19 and TRBJ1-2; TRBD1 agrees at 9 bases. V lost 3 bases to trimming and J lost 4 bases; unmatched junction nucleotides: 6. The CDR3 extends over 15 amino acids. Germline CDR1 reads LNHDA; CDR2 reads SQIVND (reference sequence). The CDR3 DNA is TGTGCCAGTAGTATCCGCGGACAGGGGACCTATGGCTACACCTTC. This sequence encodes CASSIRGQGTYGYTF. The full variable domain, its missing parts supplied by reference TRBV19 and TRBJ1-2, is DGGITQSPKYLFRKEGQNVTLSCEQNLNHDAMYWYRQDPGQGLRLIYYSQIVNDFQKGDIAEGYSVSREKKESFPLTVTSAQKNPTAFYLCASSIRGQGTYGYTFGSGTRLTVV.

V usage is TRBV7-9 and J usage is TRBJ2-5; a weak D match, TRBD2 (6 bases). The CDR3 sequence is 13 residues long. V lost 2 bases and J lost 5, with 9 bases in between. The germline V gene has CDR1 SEHNR and CDR2 FQNEAQ (reference sequence). DNA of the CDR3: TGTGCCAGCAGCTTACCTAGCGCTGAGACCCAGTACTTC. Its protein product is CASSLPSAETQYF.

V gene TRBV11-1 combines with J gene TRBJ2-2; TRBD2 matches 7 bases. Per germline, CDR1 SGHAT and CDR2 FQDESV (reference sequence). The CDR3 contains 16 residues. Germline trimming cut 5 bases from V and 2 bases from J; bases unmatched to any gene: 8. Written as DNA, the CDR3 is TGTGCCAGCAGCCCTAGACTAGCCGGTAACACCGGGGAGCTGTTTTTT. This gives the protein CASSPRLAGNTGELFF.

This clonotype was recorded many times. The chain links TRBV11-3 to TRBJ2-1; the D is unclear. Per germline, CDR1 SGHNT and CDR2 YENEEA. The V end was cut by 5 bases, the J end by 3 bases, with 8 bases between. The CDR3 is 13 residues long. CDR3 DNA: TGTGCCAGCAGCCGAGATCACTACAATGAGCAGTTCTTC. It is translated as CASSRDHYNEQFF.